Listed here are 6 T cell receptor beta chains from one sample, sequenced in a study of beta chain features in type 1 diabetes. Findings and limits, study-wide: Among all four CD4+ subsets, Type 1 diabetes patients had TCRB CDR3s that were moderately but significantly shorter.

The authors reverse transcribed all of the isolated RNA, so sequencing captured expressed TCRB transcripts. The method was immunoSEQ multiplex PCR; TCRdb's version includes in-frame clones alone and lacks a portion of them. The sample has 310,000 or so clones, about a tenth seen once. These TCRs' antigens remain unknown. The sequenced sample was central memory CD4+ T cells from blood. Receptors originate from a man aged 30-40 years with type 1 diabetes.

This rearrangement joins TRBV20-1 to TRBJ2-1; D is unclear. V lost 3 bases, J lost 9 bases, and 9 bases lay in between. This CDR3 contains 11 residues. Germline CDR1 is DFQATT and CDR2 is SNEGSKA (reference sequence). CDR3 DNA sequence: TGCAGTGCTAGGAAAGTGCCTGAGCAGTTCTTC. This encodes CSARKVPEQFF.

The rearrangement uses TRBV4-1 and TRBJ1-5; 10 nucleotides line up with TRBD1. The CDR3 contains 13 residues. Per germline, CDR1 MGHRA and CDR2 YSYEKL. CDR3 nucleotide sequence: TGCGCAGAGCGGGACAGGGGTAATCAGCCCCAGCATTTT. It yields the protein CAERDRGNQPQHF.

This chain joins TRBV4-3 and TRBJ2-5; possibly TRBD1 or TRBD2 for D (6 bases each). Trimming stripped 2 bases from V and 6 bases from J, with 19 bases between. This CDR3 region has 16 residues. Looked up from germline, CDR1 is LGHNA and CDR2 is YSLEER. The CDR3 loop is CASSQSLTGAPKTQYF. In DNA, the CDR3 is TGCGCCAGCAGCCAATCTTTGACGGGGGCACCCAAGACCCAGTACTTC.

The rearrangement links TRBV6-5 to TRBJ1-2; D unresolved. The germline V gene encodes CDR1 MNHEY and CDR2 SVGAGI. With 2 bases removed from V and 5 bases from J, the gap between germline ends came to 6 bases. This CDR3 spans 12 amino acids. Here the CDR3 DNA reads TGTGCCAGCAGTTACCTGGGATATGGCTACACCTTC. Protein sequence: CASSYLGYGYTF.

This clone has more than one count but fewer than ten. This chain uses TRBV2 with TRBJ1-2, with 7 bases aligning to TRBD1. CDR3 length: 13 amino acids. The junction had 5 bases not matched to a gene; V was cut back by 6 bases and J by 4 bases. Looked up from germline, CDR1 is SNHLY and CDR2 is FYNNEI. CDR3: CASRGTVPYGYTF. The CDR3 coding sequence is TGTGCCAGCAGGGGGACAGTTCCCTATGGCTACACCTTC.

In this sample, this clone turned up a few times. The chain's CDR3 is CATKSDGGIEAFF. The CDR3 region has the DNA TGCGCCACCAAGTCGGACGGAGGGATCGAGGCTTTCTTT. The chain recombines TRBV5-1 with TRBJ1-1; D remains ambiguous. CDR1 and CDR2 (germline): SGHRS, YFSETQ. Trimming stripped 9 bases from V and 11 bases from J, with 23 bases between. This CDR3 contains 13 residues.